The present TCR beta chain was sequenced within a study of T cells in Graves' hyperthyroidism and ophthalmopathy. Study as a whole: Peripheral blood was collected at initial diagnosis, before any treatment.

Template material for amplifying TCR beta CDR3 regions consisted of RNA transcripts. With the HTBI primer set, the TCR CDR3 went through a first round of RT-PCR. Using its own MiXCR run on the multiplex PCR reads, TCRdb lists one record per CDR3 protein. The table includes roughly 380,000 distinct CDR3 sequences, about 13% detected once. As concerns this clonotype: As yet, its antigen is unknown.

Diagnosis rested on symptoms, serum thyroxine and TRAb, thyroid ultrasound, and orbital computed tomography. After removal of 2 bases from V and 6 bases from J, the junction contained 6 bases not matched to a gene. Germline V gene sequence: CDR1 DFQATT, CDR2 SNEGSKA (reference sequence). The CDR3 spans 14 residues. Study conclusions and caveats: The model identified upcoming ophthalmopathy a median around 6 months ahead of onset.

This TCR was recovered from a man younger than 40 with Graves' hyperthyroidism that later progressed to Graves' ophthalmopathy. Sequencing was performed on blood. The rearrangement links TRBV20-1 to TRBJ2-3, with 9 bases matching TRBD2. CDR3 bases: TGCAGTGCTAGAAATGCGGGGGGGACCGATACGCAGTATTTT. Its protein product is CSARNAGGTDTQYF.